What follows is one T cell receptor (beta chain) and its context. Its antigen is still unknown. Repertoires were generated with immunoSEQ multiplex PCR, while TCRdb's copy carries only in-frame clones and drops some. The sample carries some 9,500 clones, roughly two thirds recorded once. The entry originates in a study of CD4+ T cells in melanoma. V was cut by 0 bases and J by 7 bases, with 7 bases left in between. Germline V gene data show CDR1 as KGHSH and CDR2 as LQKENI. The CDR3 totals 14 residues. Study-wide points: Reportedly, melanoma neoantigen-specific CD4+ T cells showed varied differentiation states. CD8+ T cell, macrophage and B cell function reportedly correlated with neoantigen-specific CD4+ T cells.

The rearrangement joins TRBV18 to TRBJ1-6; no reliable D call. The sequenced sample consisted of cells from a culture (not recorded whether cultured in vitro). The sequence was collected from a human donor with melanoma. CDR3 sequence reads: CASSPPKGNSPLHF. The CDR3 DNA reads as TGTGCCAGCTCACCACCGAAAGGAAATTCACCCCTCCACTTT.